The clone carrying this T cell receptor (beta chain) was seen a few times. The data are from a study of beta chain features in type 1 diabetes. CDR1 GTSNPN and CDR2 SVGIG come from the germline V gene (reference sequence). The CDR3 is 15 residues long. Trimming took off 5 bases at V and 7 bases at J, with 20 bases between the two ends. The sequenced template was cDNA made from the entire isolated RNA. The table came from immunoSEQ multiplex PCR; TCRdb's copy has only in-frame clones and leaves some out. The data contain 70,000 to 95,000 clones, 25% to 35% of them singletons. The rearrangement uses TRBV30 and TRBJ1-4; D not certain. The source material was stem cell memory CD4+ T cells from blood. The sequence came from a woman between 18 and 30 years old in good health. Written as DNA, the CDR3 is TGTGCCTGGGACAATCCGGGAGCAGGAGCTGAAAAACTGTTTTTT. This sequence encodes CAWDNPGAGAEKLFF.